A single sample is the source of the 5 T cell receptor beta chains below, sequenced in a study of T-cell memory formation after mild COVID-19. TCRdb processed the 5' RACE reads anew with MiXCR; each CDR3 protein has one entry. Of roughly 300,000 distinct CDR3 sequences listed, approximately 7.6% were seen once; the top ten hold about 20%. Sequenced input: PBMCs or a T cell subset sorted from them (not recorded which). These receptors all stem from a man aged 18 to 35 who had mild COVID-19 (a few samples of this study predate the infection). Cell type and time point are not known.

This clonotype came up a few times. The DNA for the CDR3 is TGTGCCAGCAGCTTGCCGACAGGGATTGATAATTCACCCCTCCACTTT. Its protein product is CASSLPTGIDNSPLHF. J is TRBJ1-6 and V is TRBV7-9; 7 bases fit TRBD1. The CDR3 totals 16 residues. Germline CDR1 and CDR2: SEHNR and FQNEAQ (reference sequence). After removal of 3 bases from V and 5 bases from J, the junction contained 7 bases not matched to a gene.

J is TRBJ1-2 and V is TRBV9, with TRBD1 as a possible D gene (6 bases). This CDR3 has 15 amino acids. Germline V gene lookup returns CDR1 SGDLS and CDR2 YYNGEE. Between the trimmed V and J ends, which lost 0 bases and 2 bases, there was a span of 11 bases. CDR3 nucleotide sequence: TGTGCCAGCAGCGTAGAACCAGGGGCGAACTATGGCTACACCTTC. Protein sequence: CASSVEPGANYGYTF.

This sequence joins TRBV9 and TRBJ2-6; no firm D call. Trimming took off 0 bases at V and 4 bases at J, with 8 bases between the two ends. This CDR3 is 15 amino acids long. Germline V gives CDR1 SGDLS, CDR2 YYNGEE. The CDR3 protein is CASSVAGSGANVLTF. The CDR3 DNA follows: TGTGCCAGCAGCGTAGCCGGGTCCGGGGCCAACGTCCTGACTTTC.

This clonotype appeared many times. V and J are TRBV15 and TRBJ1-5, with 9 bases lining up with TRBD1. The CDR3 length is 15 residues. After removal of 2 bases from V and 2 bases from J, the junction contained 1 base not matched to a gene. Germline CDR1 and CDR2: LNHNV and YYDKDF (reference sequence). The chain's CDR3 is CATSRRTGGNQPQHF. The DNA of the CDR3 is TGTGCCACCAGCAGACGGACAGGGGGCAATCAGCCCCAGCATTTT.

This rearrangement joins TRBV7-9 to TRBJ1-1; weak D call: TRBD1 (5 bases). CDR1 and CDR2 (germline): SEHNR, FQNEAQ (reference sequence). Trimming stripped 4 bases from V and 0 bases from J, with 12 bases between. CDR3 length: 15 amino acids. The DNA for the CDR3 is TGTGCCAGCAGCTCAGCCCGGACATTGAACACTGAAGCTTTCTTT. Amino acid sequence: CASSSARTLNTEAFF.